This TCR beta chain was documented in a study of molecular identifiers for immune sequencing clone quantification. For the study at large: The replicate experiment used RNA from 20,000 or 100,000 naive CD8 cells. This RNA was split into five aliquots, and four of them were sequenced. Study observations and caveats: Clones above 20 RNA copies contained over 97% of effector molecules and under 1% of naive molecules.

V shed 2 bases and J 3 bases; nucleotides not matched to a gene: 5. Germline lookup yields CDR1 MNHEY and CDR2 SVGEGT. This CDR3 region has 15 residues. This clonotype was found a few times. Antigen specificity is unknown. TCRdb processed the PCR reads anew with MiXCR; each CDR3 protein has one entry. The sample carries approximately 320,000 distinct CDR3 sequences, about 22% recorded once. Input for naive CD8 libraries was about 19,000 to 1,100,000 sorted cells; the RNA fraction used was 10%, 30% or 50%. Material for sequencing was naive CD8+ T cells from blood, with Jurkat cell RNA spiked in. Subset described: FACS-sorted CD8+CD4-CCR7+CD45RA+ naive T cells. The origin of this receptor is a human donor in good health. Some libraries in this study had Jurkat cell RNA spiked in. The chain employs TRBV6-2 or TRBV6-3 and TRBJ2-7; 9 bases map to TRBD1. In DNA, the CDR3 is TGTGCCAGCAGTTACCCAGGACAGGGGCACTACGAGCAGTACTTC. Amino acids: CASSYPGQGHYEQYF.